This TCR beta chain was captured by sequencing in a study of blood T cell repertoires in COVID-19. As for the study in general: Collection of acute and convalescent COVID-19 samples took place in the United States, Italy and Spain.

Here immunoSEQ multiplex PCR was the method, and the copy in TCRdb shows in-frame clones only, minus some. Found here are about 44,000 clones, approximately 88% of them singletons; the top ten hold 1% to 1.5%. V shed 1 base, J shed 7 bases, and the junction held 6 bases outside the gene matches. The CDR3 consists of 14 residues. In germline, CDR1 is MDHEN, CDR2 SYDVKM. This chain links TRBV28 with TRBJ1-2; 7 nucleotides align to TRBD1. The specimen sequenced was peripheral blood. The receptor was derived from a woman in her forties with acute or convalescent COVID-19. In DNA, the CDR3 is TGTGCCAGCAGTTTATTTTTGGAGGGGGCTGGCTACACCTTC. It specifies CASSLFLEGAGYTF.